One sample yielded the 25 T cell receptor beta chains listed below, sequenced in a study of siplizumab effects on memory and regulatory T cells. The protocol was immunoSEQ multiplex PCR, while the TCRdb copy is restricted to in-frame clones and leaves out a portion. The top ten hold roughly 1.4% of the sample, which has some 100,000 clones, about 95% seen once. The sample comprised non-Treg CD4+ T cells sorted from blood. These receptors were obtained from a human donor in good health.

This chain joins TRBV2 and TRBJ1-1; D remains unclear. The V and J ends lost 6 bases and 0 bases respectively, with 11 bases between them. The CDR3 loop spans 14 amino acids. In germline, CDR1 is SNHLY, CDR2 FYNNEI. The CDR3 is CASRDRGLNTEAFF. The DNA of the CDR3 is TGTGCCAGCAGAGACCGGGGATTGAACACTGAAGCTTTCTTT.

CDR3 sequence (DNA): TGTGCCAGCAGCCCCCAGGGGCTAAGGGAGGATACGCAGTATTTT. Residues: CASSPQGLREDTQYF. The chain has TRBV11-3 and TRBJ2-3; possible D gene TRBD1, 6 bases. There are 15 residues in the CDR3. Trimming pared 5 bases from V and 6 bases from J, leaving 18 bases between. Germline values: CDR1 SGHNT, CDR2 YENEEA.

The V and J genes are TRBV5-8 and TRBJ1-4; D remains unclear. The germline gives CDR1 SGHTS, CDR2 YDEGEE. The CDR3 is 14 amino acids. Trimming left V 4 bases short and J 8 bases short, with 15 bases between. The CDR3, as DNA: TGTGCCAGCAGCCTATCCGGGGTAGGCGAAAAACTGTTTTTT. Translated: CASSLSGVGEKLFF.

CDR3 loop: CASSQDWSARNTIYF. DNA for the CDR3: TGCGCCAGCAGCCAAGATTGGTCAGCCAGAAACACCATATATTTT. The chain couples TRBV4-1 to TRBJ1-3; D remains ambiguous. There are 15 residues in the CDR3. The germline CDR1 and CDR2 sequences are MGHRA and YSYEKL. V lost 0 bases and J lost 5, with 11 bases in between.

The CDR3: CASSKEVPKEQFF. The CDR3, as DNA: TGTGCCAGCAGCAAAGAGGTCCCTAAGGAGCAGTTCTTC. The gene calls are TRBV21-1 and TRBJ2-1. TRBV21-1 is classified as a pseudogene. This CDR3 region has 13 residues.

The V and J genes are TRBV5-6 and TRBJ1-5; 9 bases are a match to TRBD1. The CDR3 extends over 14 amino acids. CDR1 is SGHDT and CDR2 is YYEEEE in the germline V gene. J lost 4 bases, V lost 4 bases, and 3 bases had no gene match. For the CDR3, the DNA is TGTGCCAGCAGCCGGGACAGGGTGAATCAGCCCCAGCATTTT. It is translated as CASSRDRVNQPQHF.

The rearrangement uses TRBV29-1 and TRBJ2-2; possibly TRBD1 or TRBD2 for D (5 bases each). Germline V CDR1 and CDR2: SQVTM, ANQGSEA. Between the trimmed V and J ends, which lost 7 bases and 4 bases, there was a span of 10 bases. The CDR3 has 12 residues. The DNA of the CDR3 is TGCAGCGCGGGACCGTTCACCGGGGAGCTGTTTTTT. Amino acids: CSAGPFTGELFF.

The chain uses TRBV7-8 and TRBJ2-5; 7 bases map to TRBD1. The CDR3 is 14 residues long. Trimming removed 5 bases from V and 2 bases from J; junction bases left unmatched: 5. Looked up from germline, CDR1 is SGHVS and CDR2 is FQNEAQ. CDR3 in DNA: TGTGCCAGCAGCCCCGGGACAGCTCAAGAGACCCAGTACTTC. This translates into CASSPGTAQETQYF.

The rearrangement uses TRBV19 and TRBJ1-4; TRBD1 matches 8 bases. The ends lost 0 bases at V and 4 bases at J; junction bases unmatched: 10. This CDR3 region has 18 residues. From germline, CDR1 is LNHDA and CDR2 SQIVND (reference sequence). The CDR3 sequence: CASSIDGQGAHLNEKLFF. CDR3 nucleotides: TGTGCCAGTAGTATAGATGGGCAGGGGGCCCACCTTAATGAAAAACTGTTTTTT.

V usage is TRBV6-1 and J usage is TRBJ2-2; TRBD2 matches at 11 bases. The germline V gene has CDR1 MNHNS and CDR2 SASEGT. V trimming: 2 bases; J trimming: 4 bases; junction bases outside the gene matches: 3. CDR3 length: 16 amino acids. The CDR3 loop is CASSELAGGGTGELFF. As DNA, the CDR3 is TGTGCCAGCAGTGAACTAGCGGGAGGAGGCACCGGGGAGCTGTTTTTT.

A single count supports this clone. The V and J genes are TRBV5-1 and TRBJ2-1; TRBD2 might be the D (6 bases). Trimming cost V 4 bases and J 12 bases, with 20 bases left between them. The germline V gene encodes CDR1 SGHRS and CDR2 YFSETQ. This CDR3 spans 14 amino acids. The CDR3 sequence is CASSLQLTSFGQFF. In nucleotides, the CDR3 is TGCGCCAGCAGCCTACAATTAACTAGCTTTGGGCAGTTCTTC. The full variable domain, in which reference TRBV5-1 and TRBJ2-1 provide the parts outside the CDR3, is KAGVTQTPRYLIKTRGQQVTLSCSPISGHRSVSWYQQTPGQGLQFLFEYFSETQRNKGNFPGRFSGRQFSNSRSEMNVSTLELGDSALYLCASSLQLTSFGQFFGPGTRLTVL.

The CDR3 loop is CAISESSEVAKNIQYF. Here the CDR3 DNA reads TGTGCCATCAGTGAGTCTAGTGAAGTAGCCAAAAACATTCAGTACTTC. This chain uses TRBV10-3 with TRBJ2-4, with D unclear. The V and J ends lost 0 bases and 0 bases respectively, with 9 bases between them. Germline lookup yields CDR1 ENHRY and CDR2 SYGVKD. The CDR3 is made up of 16 amino acids.

CDR3 in amino acids: CASGRERETDTQYF. The DNA of the CDR3 is TGCGCCAGCGGCCGGGAGCGGGAGACAGATACGCAGTATTTT. The V gene is TRBV5-1, the J gene TRBJ2-3, with 8 positions matching TRBD2. The CDR3 is made up of 14 amino acids. Per germline, CDR1 SGHRS and CDR2 YFSETQ. Trimming cost V 7 bases and J 3 bases; bases outside gene matches: 7.

The CDR3 nucleotides read TGTGCCAGTATTAACCCCAGCGCCGGGACCCAGTACTTC. It translates to CASINPSAGTQYF. This chain uses TRBV19 with TRBJ2-5, with no clear D. Germline values: CDR1 LNHDA, CDR2 SQIVND (reference sequence). V was trimmed by 7 bases and J by 7 bases, leaving 16 bases between them. CDR3 size: 13 residues. Variable domain in full (rest from reference TRBV19 and TRBJ2-5): DGGITQSPKYLFRKEGQNVTLSCEQNLNHDAMYWYRQDPGQGLRLIYYSQIVNDFQKGDIAEGYSVSREKKESFPLTVTSAQKNPTAFYLCASINPSAGTQYFGPGTRLLVL.

This chain uses TRBV21-1 with TRBJ2-3; the table's D gene call, TRBD2, was not cross checked with the DNA. TRBV21-1 is labeled a pseudogene. The CDR3 loop spans 16 amino acids. In DNA form, the CDR3 reads TGTGCCTCCCGGGGAGCGGGAGCTGGAAACACAGATACGCAGTATTTT. Amino acids: CASRGAGAGNTDTQYF.

The chain couples TRBV7-3 to TRBJ2-3, with TRBD2 identical over 13 bases. In germline, CDR1 is SGHTA, CDR2 FQGTGA. The length of the CDR3 is 14 residues. The ends lost 9 bases at V and 4 bases at J; junction bases unmatched: 4. The CDR3 nucleotides are TGTGCCAGTCGGACTAGCGGGAGTTCAGATACGCAGTATTTT. Translation gives CASRTSGSSDTQYF.

On this clone itself: Other DNA sequences of this sample code for an identical CDR3. CDR3 bases: TGCAGCGTTTCGTTGAAAGGGACTAGCGGGAGGTCTTCCCTCGGCAATGAGCAGTTCTTC. This sequence encodes CSVSLKGTSGRSSLGNEQFF. The V gene is TRBV29-1, the J gene TRBJ2-1, with TRBD2 matching 15 bases. Looked up from germline, CDR1 is SQVTM and CDR2 is ANQGSEA. This CDR3 region has 20 residues. The J segment lost 6 bases and the V segment lost 5 bases, leaving 20 bases of the junction unmatched.

This chain connects TRBV18 to TRBJ2-7, with 9 bases aligning to TRBD1. J was trimmed by 7 bases and V by 5 bases; bases with no gene match: 12. The CDR3 loop spans 15 amino acids. Germline V lookup: CDR1 KGHSH, CDR2 LQKENI. CDR3 DNA: TGTGCCAGCTCATCTGGACAGGGGTACGTTGAAGAGCAGTACTTC. Its translation is CASSSGQGYVEEQYF.

This clone occurred a few times. The chain couples TRBV6-6 to TRBJ2-7, with TRBD2 matching over 8 bases. V trimming: 8 bases; J trimming: 8 bases; junction bases outside the gene matches: 14. The CDR3 is 14 amino acids. Looked up from germline, CDR1 is MNHNY and CDR2 is SVGAGI (reference sequence). The CDR3 DNA is TGTGCCAGCGCATCCCTAGCGGGTGGAGTGCAGCAGTACTTC. This translates into CASASLAGGVQQYF.

Only one count was recorded for this clone. The genes are TRBV9 and TRBJ2-2; D may be TRBD2 (6 bases). Trimming stripped 6 bases from V and 4 bases from J, with 16 bases between. CDR1 and CDR2 (germline): SGDLS, YYNGEE. CDR3 length: 15 residues. This chain's CDR3 is CASTPGLSGTGELFF. CDR3 DNA: TGTGCCAGCACCCCAGGACTTAGCGGCACCGGGGAGCTGTTTTTT.

This CDR3 reads CASSLKENSQYF. The CDR3 bases are TGTGCCAGCAGCTTGAAGGAGAACTCTCAGTACTTC. The chain is built from TRBV7-9 and TRBJ2-4, with D unclear. The V end lost 3 bases, the J end lost 12 bases, and 12 bases lay between the germline ends. The CDR3 contains 12 residues. Germline assignment: CDR1 SEHNR and CDR2 FQNEAQ (reference sequence).

The chain joins TRBV5-4 to TRBJ1-1; tentatively, D is TRBD1 (5 bases). The V gene lost 0 bases and the J gene lost 3 bases, with 9 bases spanning the gap. Germline-derived CDR1 and CDR2 are SGHNT and YYREEE (reference sequence). The CDR3 length is 14 residues. This chain's CDR3 is CASSLAGIDTEAFF. The CDR3 coding sequence is TGTGCCAGCAGCTTGGCAGGGATCGACACTGAAGCTTTCTTT.

In nucleotides, the CDR3 is TGTGCCAGCAGTGATCCCAGGGTGACGGATACGCAGTATTTT. Its protein product is CASSDPRVTDTQYF. V gene TRBV25-1 combines with J gene TRBJ2-3; D is possibly TRBD1 (5 bases). Deletions cut 3 bases from V and 6 bases from J, with 13 bases between. From germline, CDR1 is MGHDK and CDR2 SYGVNS. CDR3 length equals 14 residues.

This chain joins TRBV5-1 and TRBJ2-7; 9 bases fit TRBD1. CDR1 and CDR2 from the germline V gene are SGHRS and YFSETQ. This CDR3 is built from 14 residues. V lost 3 bases to trimming and J lost 2 bases; unmatched junction nucleotides: 3. Written as DNA, the CDR3 is TGCGCCAGCAGCTGGGGGGACAGGGCCTACGAGCAGTACTTC. This gives the protein CASSWGDRAYEQYF.

The chain is built from TRBV4-1 and TRBJ1-4; perhaps TRBD1 as D (5 bases). CDR3 size: 17 residues. V lost 1 base and J lost 0, with 12 bases in between. Germline V CDR1 and CDR2: MGHRA, YSYEKL. In nucleotides, the CDR3 is TGCGCCAGCAGCCAAGGCGAGGGGCCCGCAACTAATGAAAAACTGTTTTTT. This gives the protein CASSQGEGPATNEKLFF.